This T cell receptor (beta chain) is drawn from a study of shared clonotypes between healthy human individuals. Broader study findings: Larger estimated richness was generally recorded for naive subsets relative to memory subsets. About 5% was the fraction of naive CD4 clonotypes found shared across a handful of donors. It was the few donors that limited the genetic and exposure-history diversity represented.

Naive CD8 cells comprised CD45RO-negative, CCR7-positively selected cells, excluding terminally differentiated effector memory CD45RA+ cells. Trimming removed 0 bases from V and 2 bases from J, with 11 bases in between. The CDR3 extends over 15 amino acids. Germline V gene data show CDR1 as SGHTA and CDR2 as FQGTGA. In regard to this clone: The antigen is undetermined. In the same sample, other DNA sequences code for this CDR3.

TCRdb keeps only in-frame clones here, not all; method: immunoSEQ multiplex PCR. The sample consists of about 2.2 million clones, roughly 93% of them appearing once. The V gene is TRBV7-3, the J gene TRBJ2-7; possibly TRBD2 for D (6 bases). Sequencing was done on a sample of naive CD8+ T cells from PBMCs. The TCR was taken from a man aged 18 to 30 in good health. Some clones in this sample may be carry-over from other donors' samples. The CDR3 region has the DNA TGTGCCAGCAGCTTAACCAGCGGAGGGGCCTACGAGCAGTACTTC. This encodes CASSLTSGGAYEQYF.